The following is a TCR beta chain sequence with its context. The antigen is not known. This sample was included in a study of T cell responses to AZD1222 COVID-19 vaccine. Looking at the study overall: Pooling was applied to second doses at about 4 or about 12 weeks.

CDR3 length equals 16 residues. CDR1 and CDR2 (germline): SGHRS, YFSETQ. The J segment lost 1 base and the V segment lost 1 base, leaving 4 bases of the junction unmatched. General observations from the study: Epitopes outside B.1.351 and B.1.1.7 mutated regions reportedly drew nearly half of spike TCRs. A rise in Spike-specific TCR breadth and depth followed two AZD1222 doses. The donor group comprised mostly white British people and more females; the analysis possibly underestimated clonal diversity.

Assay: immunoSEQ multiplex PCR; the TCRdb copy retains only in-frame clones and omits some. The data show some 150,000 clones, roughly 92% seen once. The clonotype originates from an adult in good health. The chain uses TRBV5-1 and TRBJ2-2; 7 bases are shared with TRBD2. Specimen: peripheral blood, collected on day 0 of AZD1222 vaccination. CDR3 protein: CASSLSASGNTGELFF. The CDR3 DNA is TGCGCCAGCAGCTTGTCGGCTAGCGGGAACACCGGGGAGCTGTTTTTT.